This TCR beta chain is from a study of human T cells and chemical hapten exposure. Study-level information: An area of 2 cm by 1.5 to 2.5 cm on upper inner arm skin received 2% DPC for sensitization. The patients were mostly female; they had alopecia areata, totalis or universalis.

Trimming took off 3 bases at V and 0 bases at J, with 12 bases between the two ends. Looked up from germline, CDR1 is MDHEN and CDR2 is SYDVKM. The CDR3 is made up of 17 amino acids. Unique molecular identifiers were attached to individual cDNA molecules during library preparation. TCRdb reanalysed the RACE reads using MiXCR and keeps one entry per CDR3 protein. The sample lists some 350,000 distinct CDR3 sequences; nearly 6.5% were seen once. The time point is: patch test 2, 6 weeks after DPC sensitization. As to treatment: therapeutic diphenylcyclopropenone sensitization with weekly scalp DPC. This clonotype was seen at least ten times.

This TCR was sampled from a woman between 18 and 29 years old with alopecia areata. Some clones in this sample may be carry-over from other donors' samples. The gene calls are TRBV28 and TRBJ2-6; D might be TRBD2 (6 bases). Sample: whole blood, taken in connection with sensitization to the hapten diphenylcyclopropenone (DPC). The CDR3 reads CASSLSGTGSGANVLTF. The CDR3 nucleotides read TGTGCCAGCAGTTTGTCCGGGACTGGCTCTGGGGCCAACGTCCTGACTTTC.